The T cell receptor (beta chain) under discussion was sequenced for a study of T cell repertoires in cytomegalovirus infection. Comment on this clonotype: Its antigen remains unidentified.

The CDR3 spans 15 residues. Trimming took 6 bases from V and 4 from J, leaving 18 bases between them. Germline CDR1 MRHNA, CDR2 SNTAGT. MiXCR was run by TCRdb on the reads, yielding one entry per CDR3 protein. The sample has roughly 990,000 distinct CDR3 sequences; around a third are singletons. This chain links TRBV6-4 with TRBJ1-2; weak D call: TRBD1 (5 bases). The sample consisted of cultured CD8+ T cells from PBMCs, taken from culture after CMV antigen stimulation. The TCR comes from a human donor in good health (CMV status not recorded). Some clones in this sample may be carry-over from other donors' samples. CDR3 loop: CASRPRDVRSYGYTF. The CDR3 DNA reads as TGTGCCAGCAGACCTAGGGACGTGCGAAGCTATGGCTACACCTTC.